Detailed here is one T cell receptor (beta chain). The data are from a study of blood T cell repertoires in COVID-19. The wider study: The United States, Italy and Spain were the sources of the acute and convalescent COVID-19 samples.

The CDR3 extends over 14 amino acids. CDR1 and CDR2 (germline): SGHVS, FQNEAQ. Trimming took off 0 bases at V and 7 bases at J, with 11 bases between the two ends. This table comes from immunoSEQ multiplex PCR, and its TCRdb copy is limited to in-frame clones, with some not included. The data contain roughly 60,000 clones, 85% to 90% of them singletons. The receptor's source is a human donor with active COVID-19. The donor label of this sample is uncertain. The V gene is TRBV7-8, the J gene TRBJ2-3; D unresolved. The sample consisted of peripheral blood. CDR3 region: CASSLAPEHHTQYF. Here the CDR3 DNA reads TGTGCCAGCAGCTTAGCGCCCGAGCATCATACGCAGTATTTT.